This T cell receptor beta chain was found in a study of OX40 agonist ivuxolimab in advanced cancers. Describing the broader study: Ivuxolimab, which targeted the costimulatory receptor OX40 (CD134), was an agonistic, fully human IgG2 monoclonal antibody. The point of sequencing TCRbeta in the periphery was to test whether ivuxolimab changed TCR sequence diversity and drove clonal T-cell expansion. Prior anti-PD-1, anti-PD-L1 or anti-CTLA-4 therapy was permitted, and checkpoint inhibitors had been received by about 36% of dose-escalation patients. Of the roughly 53 patients in dose escalation, about 20 had hepatocellular carcinoma, approximately 15 had melanoma, 9 had renal cell carcinoma and 9 had head and neck cancer. Partial responses were achieved by three dose-escalation patients, of whom one had hepatocellular carcinoma and two had cutaneous melanoma. The paper reports the monotherapy dose-escalation portion (N = 52 patients) of the phase I ivuxolimab trial. Intravenous ivuxolimab was administered to patients every 2 weeks at six dose levels: 0.01, 0.1, 0.3, 1.5, 3 and 10 mg/kg. In the dose-escalation cohort, 82.7% of patients were male, and the mean age was about 55 years, with a range of about 23 to 85.

Findings and caveats that apply to the study as a whole: Low levels of normalized T-cell clonal expansion were also seen in some nonresponding patients. After ivuxolimab, CD8+ T cells had more expanded clones than CD4+ T cells on average. Which antigens the clonally expanded peripheral T cells were specific for was not determined. In the 0.1-3.0 mg/kg groups, partial responders had among the lowest normalized peripheral clonal expansion, particularly in CD8+ T cells. At doses of 0.1 to 3.0 mg/kg, clonal expansion of both CD4+ and CD8+ blood T cells was observed from baseline to week 6.

The trial excluded patients who had a history of autoimmune disease or who were on systemic immunosuppression. Peripheral blood for TCR sequencing was drawn from every dose cohort at baseline, at cycle 4 day 1 and at cycle 7 day 1. Samples came from an open-label, multicenter, first-in-human phase I dose-escalation trial of ivuxolimab. Adults with locally advanced or metastatic melanoma, renal cell, hepatocellular, or head and neck squamous cell carcinoma were enrolled in the trial. Before TCR sequencing, CD4+ and CD8+ T cells were separately sorted from peripheral blood. Genomic DNA was extracted from sorted cells for sequencing of the TCRbeta CDR3 region. The immunoSEQ Assay was used to sequence the TCRbeta CDR3 regions. The table comes from immuneACCESS by way of TCRdb, which keeps in-frame sequences with V and J called. Part of the clones is missing from these tables; in studies checked, under half for an unresolved V gene and the rest for unknown reasons. Present in this sample are roughly 76,000 clones, 85% to 90% of which were seen just once. About 2.5% of the sample is in the top ten clones.

On this clone: The antigen it binds to is not known. No quality values exist for individual bases; no much larger clone is one base distant.

The sequence derives from an adult with an advanced solid tumor such as melanoma, head and neck, liver or kidney cancer. The sample here was CD4+ or CD8+ T cells sorted from blood, taken in a trial of the OX40 agonist ivuxolimab.

CDR3 sequence: CSVEDQAGQPQHF. The base sequence is TGCAGCGTTGAAGATCAGGCCGGGCAGCCCCAGCATTTT. The chain is assembled from TRBV29-1 and TRBJ1-5, with the D gene not clear enough to name. V is reduced by 0 bases and J by 7 bases, leaving a spacing of 10 bases between them. CDR1 and CDR2, per the germline V gene, are SQVTM and ANQGSEA. Reading from cysteine to phenylalanine, the CDR3 counts 13 amino acids. Left in the record is the CDR3 DNA by itself, 39 bases read in frame from the first base.